The source of this TCR beta chain is a study of post-analysis software for immune sequencing data. Study-level information: Disease trajectories encompassed relapsing-remitting, secondary progressive and progressive-relapsing multiple sclerosis. General observations from the study: Controls significantly exceeded multiple sclerosis patients in normalized Chao1 diversity. The five TRBV segments detected at higher frequency in patients than in controls included TRBV5-6, TRBV5-1 and TRBV20-1.

A word on this clonotype: Its cognate antigen is unknown.

V lost 1 base to trimming and J lost 1 base; unmatched junction nucleotides: 13. Germline loops: CDR1 SGHTA, CDR2 FQGNSA. The CDR3 consists of 18 residues. Unique molecular identifiers were present in the TCR beta cDNA libraries. Starting from about 0.98 to 11 million T cells, the study yielded about 490,000 cDNA molecules. TCRdb processed the PCR reads anew with MiXCR; each CDR3 protein has one entry. The top ten clones hold 4.6% of a sample with roughly 800,000 distinct CDR3 sequences, roughly half of them seen once. The sequenced material came from blood. This receptor was taken from a girl aged 10-17 years with multiple sclerosis. The rearrangement joins TRBV7-2 to TRBJ2-7, with 7 bases aligning to TRBD2. CDR3 sequence (DNA): TGTGCCAGCAGCTTAGTGGGCTCCTTAGCGGGTAATTCCTACGAGCAGTACTTC. Translated: CASSLVGSLAGNSYEQYF.